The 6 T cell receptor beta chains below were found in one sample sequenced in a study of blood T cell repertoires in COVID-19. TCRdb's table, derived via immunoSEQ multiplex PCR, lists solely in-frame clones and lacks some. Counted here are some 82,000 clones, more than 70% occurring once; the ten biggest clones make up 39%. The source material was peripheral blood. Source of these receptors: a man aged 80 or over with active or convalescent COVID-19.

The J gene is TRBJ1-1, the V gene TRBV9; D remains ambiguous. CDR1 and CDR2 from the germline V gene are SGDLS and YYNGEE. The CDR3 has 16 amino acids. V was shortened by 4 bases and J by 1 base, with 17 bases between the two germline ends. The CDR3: CASSPQAWAGNTEAFF. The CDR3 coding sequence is TGTGCCAGCAGCCCCCAGGCCTGGGCGGGGAACACTGAAGCTTTCTTT.

The CDR3 spells CASSSDRDSYNSPLHF. The CDR3 nucleotides read TGTGCCAGCAGCAGCGACAGGGACTCCTATAATTCACCCCTCCACTTT. The chain has TRBV7-9 and TRBJ1-6; 7 nucleotides agree with TRBD1. V lost 5 bases, J lost 0 bases, and 4 bases stayed unmatched. Germline lookup yields CDR1 SEHNR and CDR2 FQNEAQ (reference sequence). The CDR3 length is 16 residues. Drawing the rest from reference TRBV7-9 and TRBJ1-6, the complete variable domain is DTGVSQNPRHKITKRGQNVTFRCDPISEHNRLYWYRQTLGQGPEFLTYFQNEAQLEKSRLLSDRFSAERPKGSFSTLEIQRTEQGDSAMYLCASSSDRDSYNSPLHFGNGTRLTVT.

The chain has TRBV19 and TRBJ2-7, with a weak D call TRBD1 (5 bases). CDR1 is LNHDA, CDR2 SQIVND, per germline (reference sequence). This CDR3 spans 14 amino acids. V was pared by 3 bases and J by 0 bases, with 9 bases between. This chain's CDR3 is CASSISRASYEQYF. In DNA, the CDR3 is TGTGCCAGTAGTATCAGCAGGGCCTCCTACGAGCAGTACTTC.

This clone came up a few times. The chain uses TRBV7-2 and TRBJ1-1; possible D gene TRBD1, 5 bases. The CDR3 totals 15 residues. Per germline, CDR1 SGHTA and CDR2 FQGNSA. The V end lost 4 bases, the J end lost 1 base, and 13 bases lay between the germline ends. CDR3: CASSSGLGRNTEAFF. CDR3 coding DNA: TGTGCCAGCAGCTCGGGACTCGGGCGGAACACTGAAGCTTTCTTT.

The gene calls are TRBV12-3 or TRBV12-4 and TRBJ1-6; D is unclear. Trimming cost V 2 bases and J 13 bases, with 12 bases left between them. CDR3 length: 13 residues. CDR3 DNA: TGTGCCAGCAGTTTAACGGTCGAGGCGCCCCTCCACTTT. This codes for CASSLTVEAPLHF.

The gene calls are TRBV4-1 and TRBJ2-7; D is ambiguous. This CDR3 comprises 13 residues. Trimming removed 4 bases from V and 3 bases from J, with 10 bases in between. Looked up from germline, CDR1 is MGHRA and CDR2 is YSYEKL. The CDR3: CASSPSYGYEQYF. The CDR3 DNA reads TGCGCCAGCAGCCCGTCCTACGGCTACGAGCAGTACTTC.